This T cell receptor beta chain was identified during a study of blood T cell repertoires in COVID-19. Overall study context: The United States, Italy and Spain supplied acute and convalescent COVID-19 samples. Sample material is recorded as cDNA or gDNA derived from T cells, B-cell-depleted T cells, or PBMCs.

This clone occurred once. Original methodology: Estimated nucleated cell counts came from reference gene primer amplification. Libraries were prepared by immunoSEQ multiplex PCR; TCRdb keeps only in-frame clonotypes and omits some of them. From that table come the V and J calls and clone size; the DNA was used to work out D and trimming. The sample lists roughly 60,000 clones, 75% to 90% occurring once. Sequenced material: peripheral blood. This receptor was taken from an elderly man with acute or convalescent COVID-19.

The CDR3 nucleotides are TGTGCCATCTCGAGACTAGCGGGGACAGATACGCAGTATTTT. It specifies CAISRLAGTDTQYF. The V gene is TRBV10-3, the J gene TRBJ2-3, with 11 bases fitting TRBD2. The CDR3 length is 14 residues. Germline lookup yields CDR1 ENHRY and CDR2 SYGVKD. Trimming at V came to 8 bases and at J to 3 bases, leaving 4 bases not matched to a gene.